The clone carrying this T cell receptor (beta chain) was observed many times. Its specificity is not known. This specimen belongs to a study of CD8 T cells in ankylosing spondylitis. Notes on the study in general: Reactive arthritis synovial fluid and blood were previously reported to contain some motif variants. Reported data indicate significant enrichment of disease-linked clones within matched ankylosing spondylitis synovial fluid. Clones linked to disease, bearing a CD8+ phenotype, were relatively rare in peripheral blood.

CDR1 is SGHRS, CDR2 YFSETQ, per germline. There are 14 residues in the CDR3. Trimming removed 4 bases at V and 2 bases at J, with 12 bases between. TCRdb itself ran the 5' RACE reads through MiXCR, one entry per CDR3 protein. The sample lists 130,000 or so distinct CDR3 sequences; over 9.5% were seen once. The chain recombines TRBV5-1 with TRBJ2-5, with unresolved D. Material: blood, either unsorted or a sorted T cell fraction (not recorded which). The receptor was derived from a female donor with ankylosing spondylitis or in good health (not recorded which). CDR3 coding DNA: TGCGCCAGCAGCGAAGGGCAGATGCAAGAGACCCAGTACTTC. Translated, it gives CASSEGQMQETQYF.